This passage covers 23 T cell receptor beta chains from one sample sequenced in a study of OX40 agonist ivuxolimab in advanced cancers. Using immunoSEQ multiplex PCR, the repertoire was profiled, and TCRdb retains in-frame clones only, with some absent. Here the sample spans under 65,000 clones, approximately 89% being singletons. The sample was CD4+ or CD8+ T cells sorted from blood, taken in a trial of the OX40 agonist ivuxolimab. These receptors were obtained from an adult with an advanced solid tumor such as melanoma, head and neck, liver or kidney cancer.

The chain carries TRBV27 and TRBJ2-1; D tentatively reads TRBD1 or TRBD2 (5 bases each). V lost 2 bases and J 4 bases, leaving 9 bases between the germline ends. Germline-derived CDR1 and CDR2 are MNHEY and SMNVEV (reference sequence). CDR3 length: 14 amino acids. The CDR3 sequence is CASSLGDRYNEQFF. The CDR3 DNA is TGTGCCAGCAGTTTAGGGGACCGGTACAATGAGCAGTTCTTC.

V gene TRBV28 combines with J gene TRBJ2-2, with D unclear. V was shortened by 1 base and J by 4 bases, with 4 bases between the two germline ends. CDR3 length: 13 amino acids. In germline, CDR1 is MDHEN, CDR2 SYDVKM. The CDR3 sequence: CASSLSGTGELFF. In DNA, the CDR3 is TGTGCCAGCAGTTTATCGGGCACCGGGGAGCTGTTTTTT.

V and J are TRBV11-1 and TRBJ2-1; either TRBD1 or TRBD2 may supply D (5 bases each). V was cut by 1 base and J by 8 bases, with 18 bases left in between. The CDR3 covers 16 residues. The germline V gene has CDR1 SGHAT and CDR2 FQDESV (reference sequence). CDR3 in amino acids: CASSLGGIQLQDEQFF. The CDR3, as DNA: TGTGCCAGCAGCTTAGGAGGGATCCAGTTACAGGATGAGCAGTTCTTC.

This chain joins TRBV11-2 and TRBJ2-2, with a weak D call TRBD1 (5 bases). The germline V gene encodes CDR1 SGHAT and CDR2 FQNNGV. The CDR3 covers 19 residues. The V gene lost 5 bases and the J gene lost 0 bases, with 22 bases spanning the gap. CDR3 coding DNA: TGTGCCAGCAGCCCTTTTCGATACTCGACAGCCACGAACACCGGGGAGCTGTTTTTT. Translated, it gives CASSPFRYSTATNTGELFF.

The chain employs TRBV7-9 and TRBJ2-1; D assignment may be TRBD1 or TRBD2 (5 bases each). The V gene lost 1 base and the J gene lost 12 bases, with 10 bases spanning the gap. CDR3 size: 12 residues. Looked up from germline, CDR1 is SEHNR and CDR2 is FQNEAQ (reference sequence). The CDR3 loop reads CASSLGSGPQFF. As DNA, the CDR3 is TGTGCCAGCAGCTTAGGGTCGGGACCGCAGTTCTTC.

The CDR3 coding sequence is TGTGCCAGCAGCTCCCTGGGGGTCCTTAATTCACCCCTCCACTTT. Amino acids: CASSSLGVLNSPLHF. V usage is TRBV7-2 and J usage is TRBJ1-6, with TRBD1 as a possible D gene (5 bases). Trimming pared 4 bases from V and 6 bases from J, leaving 13 bases between. There are 15 residues in the CDR3. CDR1 and CDR2 from the germline V gene are SGHTA and FQGNSA.

V usage is TRBV6-1 and J usage is TRBJ1-5; D uncertain. The germline CDR1 and CDR2 sequences are MNHNS and SASEGT. V gave up 1 base and J gave up 3 bases, with 10 bases separating them. This CDR3 region has 15 residues. The CDR3 nucleotides are TGTGCCAGCAGTGAAGACAGCCGTATCAATCAGCCCCAGCATTTT. Amino acid sequence: CASSEDSRINQPQHF.

The table lists this clone with a count of one. The chain is built from TRBV7-8 and TRBJ1-2; D possibly corresponds to TRBD1 (6 bases). The germline CDR1 and CDR2 sequences are SGHVS and FQNEAQ. The CDR3 consists of 18 residues. V was clipped by 2 bases and J by 5 bases, with 24 bases between them. The CDR3 here is CASSLIRPGDESRYGYTF. In DNA form, the CDR3 reads TGTGCCAGCAGCTTAATAAGGCCAGGGGACGAGAGCCGTTATGGCTACACCTTC.

The genes are TRBV6-5 and TRBJ2-3; TRBD2 agrees at 12 bases. Germline V gives CDR1 MNHEY, CDR2 SVGAGI. Trimming took 1 base from V and 7 from J; bases not matched to a gene: 6. This CDR3 is 16 amino acids long. The CDR3 here is CASSYLPSGGGYTQYF. In DNA, the CDR3 is TGTGCCAGCAGTTACTTGCCTAGCGGGGGGGGATATACGCAGTATTTT.

This sequence joins TRBV5-1 and TRBJ1-3; D gene unclear. The CDR3 spans 14 residues. Germline values: CDR1 SGHRS, CDR2 YFSETQ. The germline V and J ends were trimmed by 0 bases and 4 bases, with 8 bases remaining between them. The CDR3 sequence: CASSLEGRGNTIYF. As DNA, the CDR3 is TGCGCCAGCAGCTTGGAAGGACGGGGAAACACCATATATTTT.

This chain's CDR3 is CASSLAATYEQYF. CDR3 nucleotides: TGCGCCAGCAGCTTGGCCGCAACCTACGAGCAGTACTTC. The gene calls are TRBV5-1 and TRBJ2-7; D gene ambiguous. The CDR3 has 13 residues. Germline CDR1 and CDR2: SGHRS and YFSETQ. Deletions cut 0 bases from V and 2 bases from J, with 6 bases between.

CDR3 protein: CASSPFTGHGYTF. The CDR3 DNA sequence: TGTGCCAGCAGTCCTTTTACAGGGCACGGCTACACCTTC. This chain joins TRBV6-5 and TRBJ1-2; the D gene is possibly TRBD1 (6 bases). The germline CDR1 and CDR2 sequences are MNHEY and SVGAGI. The CDR3 has 13 residues. Between the trimmed V and J ends, which lost 5 bases and 8 bases, there was a span of 15 bases.

The V gene is TRBV28, the J gene TRBJ2-5; no firm D call. Deletions cut 2 bases from V and 1 base from J, with 2 bases between. Looked up from germline, CDR1 is MDHEN and CDR2 is SYDVKM. This CDR3 spans 12 amino acids. The CDR3 here is CASSLAQETQYF. The CDR3 region has the DNA TGTGCCAGCAGTTTAGCCCAAGAGACCCAGTACTTC.

The chain employs TRBV7-8 and TRBJ2-3; D could derive from TRBD1 or TRBD2 (5 bases each). Germline loops: CDR1 SGHVS, CDR2 FQNEAQ. CDR3 length: 15 residues. Trimming removed 5 bases at V and 2 bases at J, with 14 bases between. The CDR3 nucleotides are TGTGCCAGCAGCCCAGGTTGGGGACCCACAGATACGCAGTATTTT. Protein sequence: CASSPGWGPTDTQYF.

The chain joins TRBV29-1 to TRBJ2-7; 9 nucleotides match TRBD2. The CDR3 loop spans 12 amino acids. The germline V gene encodes CDR1 SQVTM and CDR2 ANQGSEA. V shed 6 bases, J shed 6 bases, and the junction held 6 bases outside the gene matches. CDR3 sequence reads: CSVLGGRAEQYF. The CDR3 DNA is TGCAGCGTCCTAGGCGGGAGGGCCGAGCAGTACTTC.

The chain uses TRBV21-1 and TRBJ1-2; the D segment call TRBD1 is taken from the table without a DNA check. TRBV21-1 represents a pseudogene. The CDR3 is 14 residues long. Here the CDR3 DNA reads TGTGCCGGGCCCAGGGGGCGGGTTTGCTATGGCTACACCTTC. Residues: CAGPRGRVCYGYTF.

The chain uses TRBV5-1 and TRBJ2-7; 8 positions match TRBD2. Trimming took 0 bases from V and 6 from J; bases not matched to a gene: 5. Germline loops: CDR1 SGHRS, CDR2 YFSETQ. The CDR3 extends over 14 amino acids. CDR3 residues: CASSLGTSFGEQYF. Here the CDR3 DNA reads TGCGCCAGCAGCTTGGGGACTAGCTTTGGCGAGCAGTACTTC.

The V call is TRBV11-3, the J call TRBJ2-2, with D perhaps assigned TRBD1 or TRBD2 (5 bases each). Trimming took 5 bases from V and 2 from J, leaving 21 bases between them. This CDR3 is built from 18 residues. Germline CDR1 reads SGHNT; CDR2 reads YENEEA. The CDR3 region is CASSPERGHRSNTGELFF. CDR3 DNA sequence: TGTGCCAGCAGCCCCGAGAGGGGCCACCGCTCTAACACCGGGGAGCTGTTTTTT.

This chain joins TRBV5-4 and TRBJ1-6; 9 bases line up with TRBD1. The V gene's germline CDR1 is SGHNT and CDR2 YYREEE (reference sequence). The CDR3 is made up of 15 amino acids. V lost 0 bases and J lost 6; bases outside the gene matches: 1. The CDR3 sequence is CASSLGGQGNSPLHF. The CDR3 DNA reads as TGTGCCAGCAGCTTGGGGGGACAGGGTAATTCACCCCTCCACTTT.

Only a few counts were recorded for this clone. The chain combines TRBV7-9 with TRBJ2-5; maybe TRBD2 (7 bases). The assigned J gene may be wrong: the sequence end matches TRBJ2-7 better. The CDR3 sequence is 15 residues long. Germline CDR1 SEHNR, CDR2 FQNEAQ (reference sequence). The CDR3 sequence is CASSLRGGFTYEQYF. CDR3 nucleotides: TGTGCCAGCAGCTTGCGCGGGGGCTTTACCTACGAGCAGTACTTC.

V and J are TRBV28 and TRBJ1-6; D gene uncertain. The CDR3 loop spans 13 amino acids. Germline V gene lookup returns CDR1 MDHEN and CDR2 SYDVKM. V dropped 5 bases and J dropped 9 bases, with 11 bases sitting between them. The CDR3 DNA reads as TGTGCCAGCAGTCCTCCACTGACTTCACCCCTCCACTTT. It translates to CASSPPLTSPLHF.

CDR3 amino acids: CASKGVVGHEQYF. In DNA, the CDR3 is TGTGCCAGCAAGGGGGTCGTTGGACACGAGCAGTACTTC. The chain links TRBV28 to TRBJ2-7, with D possibly being TRBD1 (6 bases). Between the trimmed V and J ends, which lost 7 bases and 5 bases, there was a span of 15 bases. Looked up from germline, CDR1 is MDHEN and CDR2 is SYDVKM. The CDR3 is made up of 13 amino acids. Based on the CDR3 plus reference TRBV28 and TRBJ2-7, the full variable domain is DVKVTQSSRYLVKRTGEKVFLECVQDMDHENMFWYRQDPGLGLRLIYFSYDVKMKEKGDIPEGYSVSREKKERFSLILESASTNQTSMYLCASKGVVGHEQYFGPGTRLTVT.

This chain uses TRBV11-2 with TRBJ1-3, with D possibly being TRBD1 (5 bases). The V gene's germline CDR1 is SGHAT and CDR2 FQNNGV. The CDR3 length is 14 residues. Trimming cost V 3 bases and J 4 bases, with 10 bases left between them. CDR3 amino acids: CASSFGGIGNTIYF. In DNA form, the CDR3 reads TGTGCCAGCAGCTTCGGGGGGATCGGAAACACCATATATTTT.